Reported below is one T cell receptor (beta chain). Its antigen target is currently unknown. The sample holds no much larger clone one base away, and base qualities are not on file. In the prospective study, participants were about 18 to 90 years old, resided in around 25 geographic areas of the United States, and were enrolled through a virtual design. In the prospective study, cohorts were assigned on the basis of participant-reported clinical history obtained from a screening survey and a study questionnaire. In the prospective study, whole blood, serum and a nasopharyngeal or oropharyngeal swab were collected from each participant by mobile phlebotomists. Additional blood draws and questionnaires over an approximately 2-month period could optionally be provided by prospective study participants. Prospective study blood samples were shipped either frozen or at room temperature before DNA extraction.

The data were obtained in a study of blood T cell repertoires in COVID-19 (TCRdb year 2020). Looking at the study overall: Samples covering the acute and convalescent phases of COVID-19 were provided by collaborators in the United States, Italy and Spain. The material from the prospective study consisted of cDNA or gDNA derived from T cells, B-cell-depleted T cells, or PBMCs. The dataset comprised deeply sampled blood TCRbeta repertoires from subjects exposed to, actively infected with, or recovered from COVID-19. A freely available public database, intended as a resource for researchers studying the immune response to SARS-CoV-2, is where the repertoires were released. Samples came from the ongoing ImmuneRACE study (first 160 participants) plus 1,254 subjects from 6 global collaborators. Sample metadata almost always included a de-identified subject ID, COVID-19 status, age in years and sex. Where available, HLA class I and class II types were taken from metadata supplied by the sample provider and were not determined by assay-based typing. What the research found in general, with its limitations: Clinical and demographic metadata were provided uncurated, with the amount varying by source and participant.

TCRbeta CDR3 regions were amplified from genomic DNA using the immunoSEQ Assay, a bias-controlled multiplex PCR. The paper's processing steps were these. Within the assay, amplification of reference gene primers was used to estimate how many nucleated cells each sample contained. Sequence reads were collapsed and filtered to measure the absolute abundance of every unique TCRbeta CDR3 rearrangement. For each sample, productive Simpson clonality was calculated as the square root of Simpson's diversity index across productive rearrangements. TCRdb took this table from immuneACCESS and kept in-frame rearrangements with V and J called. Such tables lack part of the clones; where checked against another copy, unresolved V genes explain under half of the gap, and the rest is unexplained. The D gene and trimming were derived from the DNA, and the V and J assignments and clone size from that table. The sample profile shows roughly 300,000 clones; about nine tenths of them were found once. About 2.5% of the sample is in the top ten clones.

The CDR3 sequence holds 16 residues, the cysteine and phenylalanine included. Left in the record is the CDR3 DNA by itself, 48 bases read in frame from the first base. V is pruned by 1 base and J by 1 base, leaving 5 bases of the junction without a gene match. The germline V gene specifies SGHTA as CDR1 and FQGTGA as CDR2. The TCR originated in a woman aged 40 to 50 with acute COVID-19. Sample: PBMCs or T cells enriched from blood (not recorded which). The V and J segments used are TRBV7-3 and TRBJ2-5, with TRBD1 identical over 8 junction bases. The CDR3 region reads CASSLRATGAQETQYF. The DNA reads TGTGCCAGCAGCTTAAGGGCGACAGGGGCCCAAGAGACCCAGTACTTC.